This entry describes one T cell receptor beta chain. This specimen comes from a study of blood T cell repertoires in COVID-19. Study details: Some COVID-19 samples were acute and others convalescent; all came from the United States, Italy and Spain. PBMCs, B-cell-depleted T cells, or T cells provided the cDNA or gDNA that made up the material.

Original analysis: Counts of nucleated cells, estimated from reference gene primer amplification, were obtained. Sequenced by immunoSEQ multiplex PCR; TCRdb stores in-frame clones only, minus some. V and J calls and clone size are as listed in that table; D and trimming were resolved from the DNA. The sample lists roughly 160,000 clones, approximately 91% seen once, with approximately 2.4% in the top ten. The sequencing input was peripheral blood. The source of this sequence is a man aged 18 to 30 with acute or convalescent COVID-19.

The CDR3 nucleotides read TGCGCCAGCAGCCAAGAGGACAGGGAAAATCAGCCCCAGCATTTT. It yields the protein CASSQEDRENQPQHF. The chain has TRBV4-1 and TRBJ1-5; 8 bases fit TRBD1. CDR1 and CDR2 from the germline V gene are MGHRA and YSYEKL. With 0 bases clipped from V and 4 bases from J, the junction kept 2 bases outside the gene matches. There are 15 residues in the CDR3.